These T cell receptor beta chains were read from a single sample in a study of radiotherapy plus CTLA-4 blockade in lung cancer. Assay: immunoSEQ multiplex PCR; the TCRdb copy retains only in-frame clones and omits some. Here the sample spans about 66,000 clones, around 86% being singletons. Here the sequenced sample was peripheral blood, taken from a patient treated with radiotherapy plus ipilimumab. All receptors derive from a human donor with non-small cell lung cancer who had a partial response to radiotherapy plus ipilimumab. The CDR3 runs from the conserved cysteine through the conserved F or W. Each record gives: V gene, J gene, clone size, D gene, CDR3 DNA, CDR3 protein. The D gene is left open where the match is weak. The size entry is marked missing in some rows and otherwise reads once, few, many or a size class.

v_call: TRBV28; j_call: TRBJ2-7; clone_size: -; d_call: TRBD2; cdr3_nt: TGTGCCAGCCAGCTAGCGGGAAATACCTACGAGCAGTACTTC; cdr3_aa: CASQLAGNTYEQYF
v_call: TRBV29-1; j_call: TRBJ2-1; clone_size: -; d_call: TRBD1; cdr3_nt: TGCAGCGTTGCGGGTCGACAGGGGAATTCCTACAATGAGCAGTTCTTC; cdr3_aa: CSVAGRQGNSYNEQFF
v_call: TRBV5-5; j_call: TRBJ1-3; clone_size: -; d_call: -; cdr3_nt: TGTGCCAGCAGCAGAAGCAGAGAGGCCCTCTCTGGAAACACCATATATTTT; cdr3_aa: CASSRSREALSGNTIYF
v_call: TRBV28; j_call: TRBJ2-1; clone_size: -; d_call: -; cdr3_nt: TGTGCCAGCAGTTTATTCTTTAGCGCGAGCTCCTACAATGAGCAGTTCTTC; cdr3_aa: CASSLFFSASSYNEQFF
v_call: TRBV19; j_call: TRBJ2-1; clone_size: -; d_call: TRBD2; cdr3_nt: TGTGCCAGTAGTGCCGCCCGACTAGCGGGAGGGGACAATGAGCAGTTCTTC; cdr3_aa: CASSAARLAGGDNEQFF
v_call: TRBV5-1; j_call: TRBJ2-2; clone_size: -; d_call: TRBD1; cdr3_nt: TGCGCCAGCAGCCCCGACAGGGCCGGGACCGGGGAGCTGTTTTTT; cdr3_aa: CASSPDRAGTGELFF
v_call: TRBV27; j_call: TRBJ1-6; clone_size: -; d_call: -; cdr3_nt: TGTGCCAGCAGTCCCGGGGAGGCTAATTCACCCCTCCACTTT; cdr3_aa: CASSPGEANSPLHF
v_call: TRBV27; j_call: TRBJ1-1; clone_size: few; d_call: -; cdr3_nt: TGTGCCAGCAGTTTATTCACCGTAACAGGTATGAACACTGAAGCTTTCTTT; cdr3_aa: CASSLFTVTGMNTEAFF
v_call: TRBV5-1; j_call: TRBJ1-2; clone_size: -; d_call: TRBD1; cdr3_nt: TGCGCCAGCAGCTTGAATGCCGGGACAGGGGATGGCTACACCTTC; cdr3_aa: CASSLNAGTGDGYTF
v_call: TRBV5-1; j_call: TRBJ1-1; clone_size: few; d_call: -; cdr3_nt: TGCGCCAGCAGCTTGGAGACAGGGAACACTGAAGCTTTCTTT; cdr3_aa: CASSLETGNTEAFF
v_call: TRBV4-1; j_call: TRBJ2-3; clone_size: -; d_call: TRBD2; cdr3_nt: TGCGCCAGCAGCCAACCGGGACTAGCGGCCGATACGCAGTATTTT; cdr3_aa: CASSQPGLAADTQYF
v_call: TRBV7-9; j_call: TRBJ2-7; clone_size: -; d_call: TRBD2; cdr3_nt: TGTGCCAGCAGCTTGGGGACTAGTTTAGGGTCGCAGTACTTC; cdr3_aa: CASSLGTSLGSQYF
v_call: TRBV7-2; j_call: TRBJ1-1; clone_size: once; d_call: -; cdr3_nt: TGTGCCAGCAGCAAGAGACAGGTTGGGACTGAAGCTTTCTTT; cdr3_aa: CASSKRQVGTEAFF
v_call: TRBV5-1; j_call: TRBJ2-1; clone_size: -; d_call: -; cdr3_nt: TGCGCCAGCAGCTTGGCCGGTCTTTACAATGAGCAGTTCTTC; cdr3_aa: CASSLAGLYNEQFF
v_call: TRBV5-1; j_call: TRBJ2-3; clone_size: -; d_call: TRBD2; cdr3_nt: TGCGCCAGCATGCTAGCGGGTCTCGCAGATACGCAGTATTTT; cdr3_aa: CASMLAGLADTQYF
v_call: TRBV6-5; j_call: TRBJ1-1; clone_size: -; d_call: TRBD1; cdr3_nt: TGTGCCAGCAGTAGGACAGGGAGTACTGAAGCTTTCTTT; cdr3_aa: CASSRTGSTEAFF
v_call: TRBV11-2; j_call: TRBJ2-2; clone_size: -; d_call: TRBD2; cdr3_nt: TGTGCCAGCAGCTCCCGCGGGACTAGCGGAACGAACACCGGGGAGCTGTTTTTT; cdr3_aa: CASSSRGTSGTNTGELFF
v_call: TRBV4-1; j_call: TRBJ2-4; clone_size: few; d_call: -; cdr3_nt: TGCGCCAGCAGCCAAGACGCGGGGGCATCTCCGGGTCTAGCCAAAAACATTCAGTACTTC; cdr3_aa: CASSQDAGASPGLAKNIQYF
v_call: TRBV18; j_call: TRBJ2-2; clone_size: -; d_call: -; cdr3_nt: TGTGCCAGCTCACCACCCTCGAGGGCCACCGGGGAGCTGTTTTTT; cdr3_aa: CASSPPSRATGELFF
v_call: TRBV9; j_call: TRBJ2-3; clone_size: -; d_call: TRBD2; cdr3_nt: TGTGCCAGCAGCGGGACTAGCGGGAGGGTCATCACAGATACGCAGTATTTT; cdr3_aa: CASSGTSGRVITDTQYF
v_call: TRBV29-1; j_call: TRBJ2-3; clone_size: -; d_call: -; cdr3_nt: TGCAGCGTTGATCCGGGAAGCACAGATACGCAGTATTTT; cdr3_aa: CSVDPGSTDTQYF
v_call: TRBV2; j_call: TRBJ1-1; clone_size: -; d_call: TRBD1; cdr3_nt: TGTGCCAGTGGGGACAGAAGGCCTGAAGCTTTCTTT; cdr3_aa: CASGDRRPEAFF
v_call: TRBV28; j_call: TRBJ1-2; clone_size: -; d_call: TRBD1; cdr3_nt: TGTGCCAGCACCTGGACAGGGGAGGGCTATGGCTACACCTTC; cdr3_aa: CASTWTGEGYGYTF
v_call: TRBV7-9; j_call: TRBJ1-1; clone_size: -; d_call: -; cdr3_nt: TGTGCCAGCAGCCCTTCTGTAGTCCGAGGCGCTTTCTTT; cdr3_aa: CASSPSVVRGAFF
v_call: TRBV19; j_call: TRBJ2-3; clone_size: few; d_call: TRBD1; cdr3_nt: TGTGCCAGTAGTACATATGGACAGGGCACAGATACGCAGTATTTT; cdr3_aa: CASSTYGQGTDTQYF